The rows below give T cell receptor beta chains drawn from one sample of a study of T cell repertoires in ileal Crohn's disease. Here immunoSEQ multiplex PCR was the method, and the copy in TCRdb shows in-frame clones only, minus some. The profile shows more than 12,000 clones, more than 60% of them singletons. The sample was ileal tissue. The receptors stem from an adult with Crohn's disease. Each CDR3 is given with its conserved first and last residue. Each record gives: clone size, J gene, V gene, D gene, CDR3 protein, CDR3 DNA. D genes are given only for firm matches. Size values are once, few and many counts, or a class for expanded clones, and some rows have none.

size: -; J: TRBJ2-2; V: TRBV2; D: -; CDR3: CASSGYRYTGELFF; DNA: TGTGCCAGCAGTGGGTACAGGTACACCGGGGAGCTGTTTTTT
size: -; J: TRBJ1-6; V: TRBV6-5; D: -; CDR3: CASSTYKSHLHF; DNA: TGTGCCAGCAGTACCTACAAGTCCCACCTCCACTTT
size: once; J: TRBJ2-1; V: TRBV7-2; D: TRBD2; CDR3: CARSLNPATSGKQFF; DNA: TGTGCCCGCAGCTTAAACCCCGCGACTAGCGGGAAGCAGTTCTTC
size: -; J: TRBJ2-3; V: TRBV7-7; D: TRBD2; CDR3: CASSPSGRTDTQYF; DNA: TGTGCCAGCAGCCCTAGCGGACGCACAGATACGCAGTATTTT
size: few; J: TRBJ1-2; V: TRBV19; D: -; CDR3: CASSTTRLDGYTF; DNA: TGTGCCAGTAGTACGACACGCCTCGATGGCTACACCTTC
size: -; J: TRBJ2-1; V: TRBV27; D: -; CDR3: CASSPYRPAENYNEQFF; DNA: TGTGCCAGCAGTCCCTACCGCCCAGCGGAAAACTACAATGAGCAGTTCTTC
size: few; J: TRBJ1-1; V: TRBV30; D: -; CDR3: CAWSQHMNTEAFF; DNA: TGTGCCTGGAGCCAGCACATGAACACTGAAGCTTTCTTT
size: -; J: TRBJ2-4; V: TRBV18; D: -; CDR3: CASSPPQVPKKNIQYF; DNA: TGTGCCAGCTCACCACCGCAAGTACCGAAGAAAAACATTCAGTACTTC
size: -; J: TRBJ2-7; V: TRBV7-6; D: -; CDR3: CASSLAGGQTYEQYF; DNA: TGTGCCAGCAGCTTAGCGGGGGGGCAGACCTACGAGCAGTACTTC
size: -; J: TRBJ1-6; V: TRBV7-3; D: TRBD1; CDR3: CASSFRDRLNSPLHF; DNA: TGTGCCAGCAGCTTTAGGGACAGGCTTAATTCACCCCTCCACTTT
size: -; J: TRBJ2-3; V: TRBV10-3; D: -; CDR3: CAIKGDALTDTQYF; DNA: TGTGCCATCAAGGGTGATGCACTCACAGATACGCAGTATTTT
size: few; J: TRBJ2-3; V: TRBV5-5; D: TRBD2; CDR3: CASSLELAGGPIVDTQYF; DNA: TGTGCCAGCAGCTTGGAACTAGCGGGGGGGCCTATCGTGGATACGCAGTATTTT
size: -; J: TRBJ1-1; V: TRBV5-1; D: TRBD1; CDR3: CASSQQGASTEAFF; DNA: TGCGCCAGCAGCCAACAGGGGGCGTCGACTGAAGCTTTCTTT
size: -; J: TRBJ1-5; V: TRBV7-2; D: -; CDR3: CASSRIFSGDSNQPQHF; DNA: TGTGCCAGCAGCAGAATTTTTTCAGGGGACTCCAATCAGCCCCAGCATTTT
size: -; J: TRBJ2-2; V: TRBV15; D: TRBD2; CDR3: CATQTSGRSRELFF; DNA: TGTGCCACCCAGACTAGCGGGAGGTCGCGGGAGCTGTTTTTT
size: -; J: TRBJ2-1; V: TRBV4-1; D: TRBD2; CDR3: CASSQVLANEQFF; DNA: TGCGCCAGCAGCCAAGTACTAGCGAATGAGCAGTTCTTC
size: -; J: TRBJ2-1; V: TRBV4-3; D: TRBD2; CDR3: CASDRLAGIYNEQFF; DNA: TGCGCCAGCGACCGACTAGCGGGCATCTACAATGAGCAGTTCTTC
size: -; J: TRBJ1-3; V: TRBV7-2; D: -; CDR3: CASADQGSINTIYF; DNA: TGTGCCAGCGCCGATCAGGGATCGATCAACACCATATATTTT
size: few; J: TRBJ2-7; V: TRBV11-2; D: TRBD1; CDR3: CASSLQRLGTVAPYEQYF; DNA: TGTGCCAGCAGCTTACAACGATTAGGGACAGTTGCCCCCTACGAGCAGTACTTC
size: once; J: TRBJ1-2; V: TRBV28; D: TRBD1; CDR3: CASSPQGAYGYTF; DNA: TGTGCCAGCAGTCCACAGGGGGCCTATGGCTACACCTTC
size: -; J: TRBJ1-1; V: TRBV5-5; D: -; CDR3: CASSLAGWGYENTEAFF; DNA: TGTGCCAGCAGCTTGGCCGGATGGGGGTACGAGAACACTGAAGCTTTCTTT
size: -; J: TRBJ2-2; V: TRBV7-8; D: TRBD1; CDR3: CASSPYRGINTGELFF; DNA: TGTGCCAGCAGCCCCTACAGGGGGATTAACACCGGGGAGCTGTTTTTT
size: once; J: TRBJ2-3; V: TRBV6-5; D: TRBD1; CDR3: CASSWTGGRGTDTQYF; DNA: TGTGCCAGCAGTTGGACAGGGGGCCGGGGCACAGATACGCAGTATTTT
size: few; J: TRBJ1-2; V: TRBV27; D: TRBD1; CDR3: CASSFLQGYGYTF; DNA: TGTGCCAGCAGTTTTCTACAGGGGTATGGCTACACCTTC
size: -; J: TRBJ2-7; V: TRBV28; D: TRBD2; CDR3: CASSFHLKREGSYEQYF; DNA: TGTGCCAGCAGTTTTCACCTTAAGCGGGAGGGCTCCTACGAGCAGTACTTC
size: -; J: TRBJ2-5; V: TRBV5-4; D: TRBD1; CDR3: CASNRDSSAETQYF; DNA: TGTGCCAGCAACAGGGACAGCTCCGCAGAGACCCAGTACTTC
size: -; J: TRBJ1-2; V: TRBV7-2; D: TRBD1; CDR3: CASSSLLRQGAFGYTF; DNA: TGTGCCAGCAGCTCCCTATTAAGACAGGGGGCGTTTGGCTACACCTTC
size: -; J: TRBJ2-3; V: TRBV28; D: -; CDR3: CASSALPDTQYF; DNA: TGTGCCAGCAGCGCCCTGCCGGATACGCAGTATTTT
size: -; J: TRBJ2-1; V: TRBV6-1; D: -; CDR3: CASSETQGNEQFF; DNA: TGTGCCAGCAGTGAGACTCAAGGGAATGAGCAGTTCTTC
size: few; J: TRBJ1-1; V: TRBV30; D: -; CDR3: CAWSAGGRTEAFF; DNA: TGTGCCTGGAGTGCCGGTGGGCGGACTGAAGCTTTCTTT
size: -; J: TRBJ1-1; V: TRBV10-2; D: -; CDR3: CASRGHLTEAFF; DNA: TGCGCCAGCAGGGGACACCTCACTGAAGCTTTCTTT
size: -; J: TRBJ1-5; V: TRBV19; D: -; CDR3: CASNIGQLNQPQHF; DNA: TGTGCCAGTAATATCGGACAGCTTAATCAGCCCCAGCATTTT
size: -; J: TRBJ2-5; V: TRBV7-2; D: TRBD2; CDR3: CASSPTPSGGDRDQYF; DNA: TGTGCCAGCAGCCCAACTCCTAGCGGGGGGGATCGGGACCAGTACTTC
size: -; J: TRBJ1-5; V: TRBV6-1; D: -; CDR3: CASSEDSTGMNNQPQHF; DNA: TGTGCCAGCAGTGAAGACTCGACGGGGATGAACAATCAGCCCCAGCATTTT
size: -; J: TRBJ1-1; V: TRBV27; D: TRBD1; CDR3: CASSTRTGVKTEAFF; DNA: TGTGCCAGCAGTACCAGGACAGGGGTAAAAACTGAAGCTTTCTTT
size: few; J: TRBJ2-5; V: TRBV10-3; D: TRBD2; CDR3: CAISDRGTRTETQYF; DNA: TGTGCCATCAGTGACCGGGGGACTAGGACTGAGACCCAGTACTTC
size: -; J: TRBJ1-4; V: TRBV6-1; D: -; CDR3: CASSEGGRGRANEKLFF; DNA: TGTGCCAGCAGTGAAGGGGGCAGGGGTAGGGCTAATGAAAAACTGTTTTTT
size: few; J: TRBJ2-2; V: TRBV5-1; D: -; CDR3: CASSLRIANTGELFF; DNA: TGCGCCAGCAGCTTACGGATCGCGAACACCGGGGAGCTGTTTTTT
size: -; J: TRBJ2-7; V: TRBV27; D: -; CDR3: CASSLAFGKIVSEQYF; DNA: TGTGCCAGCAGTTTAGCCTTCGGGAAGATCGTATCCGAGCAGTACTTC
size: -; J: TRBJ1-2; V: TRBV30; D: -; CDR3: CAWSLGLNYGYTF; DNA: TGTGCCTGGTCTCTTGGGCTTAACTATGGCTACACCTTC
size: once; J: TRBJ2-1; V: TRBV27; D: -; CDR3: CASRSLGGEGAYEQFF; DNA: TGTGCCAGCAGATCTTTGGGGGGTGAGGGGGCATATGAGCAGTTCTTC
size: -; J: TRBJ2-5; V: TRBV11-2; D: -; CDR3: CASSSGETQYF; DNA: TGTGCCAGCAGCTCCGGGGAGACCCAGTACTTC
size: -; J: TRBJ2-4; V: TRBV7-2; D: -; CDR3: CASSLGGSGDIQYF; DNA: TGTGCCAGCAGCTTAGGGGGTTCTGGGGACATTCAGTACTTC
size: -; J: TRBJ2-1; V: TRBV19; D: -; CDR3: CASSISQANEQFF; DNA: TGTGCCAGTAGTATCTCTCAGGCGAATGAGCAGTTCTTC
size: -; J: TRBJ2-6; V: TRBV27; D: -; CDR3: CATGIGAGSGANVLTF; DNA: TGTGCCACCGGGATTGGCGCCGGCTCTGGGGCCAACGTCCTGACTTTC
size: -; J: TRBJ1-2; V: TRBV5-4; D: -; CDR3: CASSPPPGGAGYTF; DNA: TGTGCCAGCAGCCCCCCGCCTGGGGGTGCGGGCTACACCTTC
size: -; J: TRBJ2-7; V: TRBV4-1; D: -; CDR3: CASKIRVDQIYEQYF; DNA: TGCGCCAGCAAGATTAGGGTTGACCAAATCTACGAGCAGTACTTC
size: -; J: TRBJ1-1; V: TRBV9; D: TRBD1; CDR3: CASSPRTGMNTEAFF; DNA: TGTGCCAGCAGCCCACGGACAGGGATGAACACTGAAGCTTTCTTT
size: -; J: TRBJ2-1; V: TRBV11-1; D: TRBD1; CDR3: CASSSKTGASYNEQFF; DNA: TGTGCCAGCAGCTCGAAAACAGGGGCCTCCTACAATGAGCAGTTCTTC
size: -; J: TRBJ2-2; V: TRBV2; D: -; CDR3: CASSGQGYGELFF; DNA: TGTGCCAGCAGTGGGCAGGGGTACGGGGAGCTGTTTTTT
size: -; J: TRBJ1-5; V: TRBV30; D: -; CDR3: CAWSVQGSGGFPQHF; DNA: TGTGCCTGGAGTGTGCAGGGAAGCGGTGGGTTCCCCCAGCATTTT
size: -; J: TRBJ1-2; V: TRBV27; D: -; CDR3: CASSPQSTGLYYGYTF; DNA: TGTGCCAGCAGTCCCCAATCGACAGGTTTATACTATGGCTACACCTTC
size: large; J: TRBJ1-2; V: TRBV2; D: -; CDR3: CASGRPGRNYGYTF; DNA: TGTGCCAGCGGAAGACCGGGACGGAACTATGGCTACACCTTC